Given below is one T cell receptor (beta chain) in context. The CDR3 has 14 amino acids. Germline lookup yields CDR1 MGHRA and CDR2 YSYEKL. V dropped 5 bases and J dropped 4 bases, with 14 bases sitting between them. This entry is derived from a study of CD8 T cells in Susac syndrome. RNA totalling roughly 0.5 to 1 ug underwent reverse transcription with random hexamers. A multiplex approach, immunoSEQ multiplex PCR, amplified TCR beta CDR3 across 54 Vbeta and 13 Jbeta. TCRdb reprocessed the immunoSEQ multiplex PCR reads with MiXCR, giving one entry per CDR3 protein. The repertoire consists of some 150,000 distinct CDR3 sequences, with more than 90% occurring once and the leading ten covering over 0.075%. High-throughput TCR beta sequencing covered peripheral CD8+ and CD4+ T cells. The diagnostic criteria were recently defined, and patients with Susac syndrome met them for definite or probable disease.

The clonotype originates from a human donor with Susac syndrome. The V call is TRBV4-1, the J call TRBJ1-1; D unclear. The specimen was CD4+ T cells from PBMCs. As DNA, the CDR3 is TGCGCCAGCAGCGCCAGCCCGGTGAGCACTGAAGCTTTCTTT. It specifies CASSASPVSTEAFF.